This paragraph reports one T cell receptor beta chain. The target antigen is unknown. The CDR3 is 15 residues long. The junction had 8 bases not matched to a gene; V was cut back by 4 bases and J by 2 bases. The germline gives CDR1 SGDLS, CDR2 YYNGEE. The data derive from a study of blood T cells in healthy people across ages. Findings and caveats of the study: Per million T cells, TCR beta diversity dropped about linearly as age rose. Comparison with aged donors showed that long-lived donors had more naive CD4+ cells and higher diversity. Since the PBMCs were unsorted, naive and antigen-experienced cells could not be conclusively compared.

Then a second PCR, running roughly 6 to 12 cycles, was carried out with a sample-barcoded 5' primer and a J-beta primer mix. A 12-random-nucleotide template-switch adaptor tagged each cDNA molecule. TCRdb fed the 5' RACE reads into MiXCR, producing one record per CDR3 protein. The sample includes about 970,000 distinct CDR3 sequences, around 54% of them seen just once. The sequenced material came from blood. The TCR originated in a woman in her fifties or sixties in good health. This rearrangement joins TRBV9 to TRBJ1-2, with 7 bases that match TRBD1. Here the CDR3 DNA reads TGTGCCAGCAGCACTCGACAGGGCCTAAACTATGGCTACACCTTC. Residues: CASSTRQGLNYGYTF.